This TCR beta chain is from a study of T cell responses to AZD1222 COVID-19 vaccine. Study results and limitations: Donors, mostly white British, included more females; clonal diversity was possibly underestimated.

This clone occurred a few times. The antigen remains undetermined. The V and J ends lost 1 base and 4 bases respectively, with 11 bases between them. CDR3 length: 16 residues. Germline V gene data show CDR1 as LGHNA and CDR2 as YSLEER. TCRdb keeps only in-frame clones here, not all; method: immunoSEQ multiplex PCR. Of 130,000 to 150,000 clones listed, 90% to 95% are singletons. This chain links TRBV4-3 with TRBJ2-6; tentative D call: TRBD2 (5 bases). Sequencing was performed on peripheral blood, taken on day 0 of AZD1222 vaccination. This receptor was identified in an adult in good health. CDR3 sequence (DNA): TGCGCCAGCAGCCAAGCTTCGGGGTCCGGGGCCAACGTCCTGACTTTC. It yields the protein CASSQASGSGANVLTF.